These T cell receptor beta chains were read from a single sample in a study of T cell therapy after organ transplantation. No antigen has been assigned to these receptors. This table comes from immunoSEQ multiplex PCR, and its TCRdb copy is limited to in-frame clones, with some not included. The table includes over 20,000 clones, roughly 89% detected once. The starting material was CD8+ T cells from blood, obtained after autologous CMV-specific T cell therapy. These TCRs come from a human patient who had received a solid organ transplant and had CMV disease. Some T cells may have come from the graft donor. Both conserved end residues are part of each CDR3. The D gene is left open where the match is weak. Size is omitted from some rows. Given values are once, few, many or a class for expanded clones.

v_call	j_call	clone_size	d_call	cdr3_nt	cdr3_aa
TRBV6-4	TRBJ2-3	.	.	TGTGCCAGCAGTGATAACTTGGATACGCAGTATTTT	CASSDNLDTQYF
TRBV18	TRBJ1-1	.	.	TGTGCCAGCTCACCACCGGGACAAGAAGCTTTCTTT	CASSPPGQEAFF
TRBV6-5	TRBJ2-7	few	TRBD2	TGTGCCAGCAGTTACGGTGGGGGGGGCTACGAGCAGTACTTC	CASSYGGGGYEQYF
TRBV6-5	TRBJ2-7	.	.	TGTGCCAGCAGCCCTGGGGGGGGCATGTCCTACGAGCAGTACTTC	CASSPGGGMSYEQYF
TRBV10-3	TRBJ2-7	.	.	TGTGCCACCCACGGCCTTCTCGTGAGGGCCTACGAGCAGTACTTC	CATHGLLVRAYEQYF
TRBV7-9	TRBJ1-1	few	.	TGTGCCAGCAGCTTAGTGACGTCGCGGAACACTGAAGCTTTCTTT	CASSLVTSRNTEAFF
TRBV6-4	TRBJ1-5	.	.	TGTGCCAGCAGACTCGACAGTTGGGATCAGCCCCAGCATTTT	CASRLDSWDQPQHF
TRBV27	TRBJ2-7	.	.	TGTGCCAGCAGTTTACTCCCCGGACACAAAGCTTCCTACGAGCAGTACTTC	CASSLLPGHKASYEQYF
TRBV7-8	TRBJ2-4	few	TRBD2	TGTGCCAGCAGCTTAGCGGGACTAGCGGAACAGTACTTC	CASSLAGLAEQYF
TRBV25-1	TRBJ1-1	few	.	TGTGCCAGCAGTGCGGGACTCCAGAACACTGAAGCTTTCTTT	CASSAGLQNTEAFF
TRBV19	TRBJ2-7	.	.	TGTGCCAGTAGTTATGATAGTGGCAGGTCCTACGAGCAGTACTTC	CASSYDSGRSYEQYF
TRBV6-5	TRBJ1-1	few	.	TGTGCCACGGCCTGGCAGGGGTGGGCTGAAGCTTTCTTT	CATAWQGWAEAFF
TRBV13	TRBJ2-1	.	TRBD2	TGTGCCAGCAGTGTCCCCCCGGGACTAGCGGGAGTTTGGTACAATGAGCAGTTCTTC	CASSVPPGLAGVWYNEQFF
TRBV5-6	TRBJ2-5	few	TRBD2	TGTGCCAGCAGCTCAAGGACTAGCGGGTACCAAGAGACCCAGTACTTC	CASSSRTSGYQETQYF
TRBV7-2	TRBJ2-7	few	.	TGTGCCAGCAGCTCGAGGAGCTACGAGCAGTACTTC	CASSSRSYEQYF
TRBV5-5	TRBJ1-1	.	.	TGTGCCAGCAGCTTGGATGCGAACACTGAAGCTTTCTTT	CASSLDANTEAFF
TRBV4-3	TRBJ2-7	.	.	TGCGCCAGCAGCCAAGGAGTTCATGGGTCCTCCTACGAGCAGTACTTC	CASSQGVHGSSYEQYF
TRBV27	TRBJ1-2	.	.	TGTGCCAGCAGTTTTGTGGGTGACCGGTCCGGCTACACCTTC	CASSFVGDRSGYTF
TRBV19	TRBJ2-1	.	TRBD1	TGTGCCAGTAGTATGTGGGACAGGGGTGTAGTTTACAATGAGCAGTTCTTC	CASSMWDRGVVYNEQFF
TRBV21-1	TRBJ2-1	.	.	TGTGCCAGCAGCAAAGGTCCTGGGACTAGCGGGAAACTAAGCTCCTACAATGAGCAGTTCTTC	CASSKGPGTSGKLSSYNEQFF
TRBV6-5	TRBJ1-6	.	.	TGTGCCAGCAGTTACGTCGGGCAGATTGGTTCACCCCTCCACTTT	CASSYVGQIGSPLHF
TRBV10-3	TRBJ2-2	once	.	TGTGCCATCAGTGGGCAGGGAATCACCGGGGAGCTGTTTTTT	CAISGQGITGELFF
TRBV5-5	TRBJ1-1	once	.	TGTGCCAGCAGCCCACCGTTGCGGGTTCGGAACACTGAAGCTTTCTTT	CASSPPLRVRNTEAFF
TRBV6-5	TRBJ1-2	once	.	TGTGCCAGCAGTACCGCAGCAGGAGGGAACTATGGCTACACCTTC	CASSTAAGGNYGYTF
TRBV7-9	TRBJ2-7	.	.	TGTGCCAGCACCCTTAGAGTGGGAACCACCTACGAGCAGTACTTC	CASTLRVGTTYEQYF
TRBV21-1	TRBJ2-1	.	.	TGTGCCAGCAGCAAAGCCTTGAGTGGGATAACCTACAATGAGCAGTTCTTC	CASSKALSGITYNEQFF
TRBV25-1	TRBJ1-1	once	.	TGTGCCAGCAGTGAATCTCGAAGGGGGAACACTGAAGCTTTCTTT	CASSESRRGNTEAFF
TRBV6-5	TRBJ1-2	.	.	TGTGCCAGCAGAGAGGGAAATGGCTACACCTTC	CASREGNGYTF